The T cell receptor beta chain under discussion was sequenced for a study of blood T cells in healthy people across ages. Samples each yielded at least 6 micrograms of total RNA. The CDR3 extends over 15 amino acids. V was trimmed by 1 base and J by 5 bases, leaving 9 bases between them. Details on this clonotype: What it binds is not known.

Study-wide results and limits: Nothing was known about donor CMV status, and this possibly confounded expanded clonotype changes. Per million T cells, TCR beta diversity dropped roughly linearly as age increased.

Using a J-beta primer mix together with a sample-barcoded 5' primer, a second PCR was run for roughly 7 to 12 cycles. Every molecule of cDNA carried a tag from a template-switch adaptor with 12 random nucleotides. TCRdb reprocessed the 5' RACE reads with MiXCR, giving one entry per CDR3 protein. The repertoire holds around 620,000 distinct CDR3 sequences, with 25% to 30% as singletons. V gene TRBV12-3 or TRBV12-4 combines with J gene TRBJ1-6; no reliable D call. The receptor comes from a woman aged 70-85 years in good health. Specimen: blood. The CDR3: CASSLGGSNNSPLHF. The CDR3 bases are TGTGCCAGCAGTTTAGGGGGTTCTAATAATTCACCCCTCCACTTT.